This T cell receptor beta chain derives from a study of blood T cell repertoires in COVID-19. Study details: Acute-phase and convalescent COVID-19 samples originated in the United States, Italy and Spain. Sources were T cells, B-cell-depleted T cells, or PBMCs; the material itself was cDNA or gDNA.

Symptom resolution, clearance, or two negative PCRs marked donors in Cohort 3 as recovered. V was cut by 6 bases and J by 1 base, with 22 bases left in between. This CDR3 is 18 amino acids long. Per germline, CDR1 MDHEN and CDR2 SYDVKM. Per the original methods: Reference gene primers were amplified, and this amplification served to estimate nucleated cell counts. Some clones are missing from TCRdb's copy, which holds only in-frame ones; the method was immunoSEQ multiplex PCR. From that table come the V and J calls and clone size; the DNA was used to work out D and trimming. The sample lists 450,000 to 600,000 clones, roughly 90% seen once, with under 0.85% in the top ten.

The genes are TRBV28 and TRBJ1-3; D possibly corresponds to TRBD1 (5 bases). This receptor was identified in a woman under 30 who had recovered from COVID-19. Sequenced: PBMCs or T cells enriched from blood (not recorded which). The CDR3 coding sequence is TGTGCCAGCAGATTTTCCGGCGGTAGCAGGGCTTCTGGAAACACCATATATTTT. Protein product: CASRFSGGSRASGNTIYF.